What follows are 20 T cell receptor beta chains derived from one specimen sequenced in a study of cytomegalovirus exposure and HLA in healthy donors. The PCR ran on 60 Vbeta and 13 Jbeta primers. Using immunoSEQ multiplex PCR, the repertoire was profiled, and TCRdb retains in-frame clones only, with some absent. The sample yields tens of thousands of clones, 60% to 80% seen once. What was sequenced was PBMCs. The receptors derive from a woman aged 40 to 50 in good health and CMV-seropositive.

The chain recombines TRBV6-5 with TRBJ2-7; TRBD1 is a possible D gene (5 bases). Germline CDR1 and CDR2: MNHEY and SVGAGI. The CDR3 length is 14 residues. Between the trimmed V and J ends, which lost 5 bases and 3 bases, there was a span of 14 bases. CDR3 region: CASSRLQVGYEQYF. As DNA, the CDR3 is TGTGCCAGCAGTAGATTACAGGTGGGCTACGAGCAGTACTTC.

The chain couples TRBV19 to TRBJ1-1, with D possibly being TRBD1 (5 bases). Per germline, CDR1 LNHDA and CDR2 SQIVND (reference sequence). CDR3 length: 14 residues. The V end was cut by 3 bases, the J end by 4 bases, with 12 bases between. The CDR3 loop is CASSIGLGPTEAFF. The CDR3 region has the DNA TGTGCCAGTAGTATTGGTCTGGGGCCCACTGAAGCTTTCTTT.

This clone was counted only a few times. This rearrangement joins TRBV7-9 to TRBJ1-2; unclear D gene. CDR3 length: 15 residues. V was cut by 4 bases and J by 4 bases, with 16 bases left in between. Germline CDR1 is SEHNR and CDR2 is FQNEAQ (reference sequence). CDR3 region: CASSSMAPSLYGYTF. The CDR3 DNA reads TGTGCCAGCAGCTCAATGGCCCCTTCCCTCTATGGCTACACCTTC. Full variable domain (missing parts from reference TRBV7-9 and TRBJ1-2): DTGVSQNPRHKITKRGQNVTFRCDPISEHNRLYWYRQTLGQGPEFLTYFQNEAQLEKSRLLSDRFSAERPKGSFSTLEIQRTEQGDSAMYLCASSSMAPSLYGYTFGSGTRLTVV.

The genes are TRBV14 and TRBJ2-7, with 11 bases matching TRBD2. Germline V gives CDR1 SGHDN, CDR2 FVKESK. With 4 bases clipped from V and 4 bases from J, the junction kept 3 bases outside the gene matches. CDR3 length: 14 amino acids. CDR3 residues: CASSRLAGGYEQYF. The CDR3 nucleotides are TGTGCCAGCAGCCGATTAGCGGGGGGGTACGAGCAGTACTTC.

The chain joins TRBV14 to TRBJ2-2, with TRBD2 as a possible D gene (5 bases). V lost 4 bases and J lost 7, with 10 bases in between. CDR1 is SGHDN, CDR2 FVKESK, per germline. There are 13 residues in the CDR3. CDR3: CASSPSRGGELFF. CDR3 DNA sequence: TGTGCCAGCAGCCCCTCCCGGGGCGGGGAGCTGTTTTTT.

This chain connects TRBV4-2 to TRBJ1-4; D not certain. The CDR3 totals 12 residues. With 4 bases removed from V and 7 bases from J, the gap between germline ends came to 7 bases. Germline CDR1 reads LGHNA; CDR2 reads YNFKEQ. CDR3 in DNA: TGTGCCAGCAGCCCCCCCGGTGAAAAACTGTTTTTT. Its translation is CASSPPGEKLFF.

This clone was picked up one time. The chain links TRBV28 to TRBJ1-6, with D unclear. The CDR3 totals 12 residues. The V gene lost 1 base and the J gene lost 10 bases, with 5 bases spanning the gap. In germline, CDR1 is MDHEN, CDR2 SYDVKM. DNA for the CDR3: TGTGCCAGCAGTTTATTGGGCTCACCCCTCCACTTT. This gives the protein CASSLLGSPLHF.

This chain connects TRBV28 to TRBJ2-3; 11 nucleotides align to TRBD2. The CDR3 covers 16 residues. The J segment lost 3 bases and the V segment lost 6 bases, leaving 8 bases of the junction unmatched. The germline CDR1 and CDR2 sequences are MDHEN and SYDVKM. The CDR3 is CASSRIAGGRTDTQYF. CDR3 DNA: TGTGCCAGCAGCCGGATAGCGGGGGGGAGGACAGATACGCAGTATTTT.

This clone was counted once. CDR3 residues: CSVDRGGYGYTF. The CDR3 nucleotides read TGCAGCGTCGACAGGGGGGGCTATGGCTACACCTTC. J is TRBJ1-2 and V is TRBV29-1; TRBD1 agrees at 9 bases. V lost 6 bases and J lost 4; bases outside the gene matches: 3. The CDR3 covers 12 residues. Germline CDR1 SQVTM, CDR2 ANQGSEA.

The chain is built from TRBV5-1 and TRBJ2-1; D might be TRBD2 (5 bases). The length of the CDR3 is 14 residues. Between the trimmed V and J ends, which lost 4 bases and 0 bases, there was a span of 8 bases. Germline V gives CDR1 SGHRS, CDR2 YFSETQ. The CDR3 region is CASSERDSYNEQFF. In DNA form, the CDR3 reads TGCGCCAGCAGCGAGAGGGACTCCTACAATGAGCAGTTCTTC.

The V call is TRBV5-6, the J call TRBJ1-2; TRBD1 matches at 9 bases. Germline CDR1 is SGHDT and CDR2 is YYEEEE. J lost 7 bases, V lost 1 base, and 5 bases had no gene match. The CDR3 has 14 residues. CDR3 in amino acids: CASSLTGTGFGYTF. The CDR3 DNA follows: TGTGCCAGCAGCTTGACCGGGACAGGGTTTGGCTACACCTTC.

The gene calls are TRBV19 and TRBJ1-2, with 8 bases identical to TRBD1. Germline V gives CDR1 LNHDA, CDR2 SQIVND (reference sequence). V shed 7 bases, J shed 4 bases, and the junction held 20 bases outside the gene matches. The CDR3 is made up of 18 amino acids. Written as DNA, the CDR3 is TGTGCCAGTATACCCTCTGTTCCCACCAGGGGGCCTACCTATGGCTACACCTTC. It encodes CASIPSVPTRGPTYGYTF.

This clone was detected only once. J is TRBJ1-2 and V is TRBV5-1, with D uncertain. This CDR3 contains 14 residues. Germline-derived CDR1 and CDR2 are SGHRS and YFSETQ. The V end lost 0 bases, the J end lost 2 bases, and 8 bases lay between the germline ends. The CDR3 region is CASSLAPGNYGYTF. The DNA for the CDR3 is TGCGCCAGCAGCTTGGCCCCGGGAAACTATGGCTACACCTTC.

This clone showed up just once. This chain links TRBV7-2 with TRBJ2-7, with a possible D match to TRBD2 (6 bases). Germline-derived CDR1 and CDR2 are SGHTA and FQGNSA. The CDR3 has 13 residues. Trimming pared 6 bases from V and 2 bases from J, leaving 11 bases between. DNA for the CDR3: TGTGCCAGCAGGGGTAGCGGAACCTACGAGCAGTACTTC. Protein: CASRGSGTYEQYF.

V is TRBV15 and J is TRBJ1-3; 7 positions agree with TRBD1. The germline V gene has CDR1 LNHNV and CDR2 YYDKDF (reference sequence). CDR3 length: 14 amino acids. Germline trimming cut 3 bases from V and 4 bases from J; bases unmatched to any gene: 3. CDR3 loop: CATSSPDRGNTIYF. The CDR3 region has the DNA TGTGCCACCAGCAGCCCGGACAGGGGAAACACCATATATTTT.

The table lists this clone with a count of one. The CDR3 coding sequence is TGCGCCAGCAGCCAAGGGACAGGCAATCACTACGAGCAGTACTTC. It is translated as CASSQGTGNHYEQYF. This chain links TRBV4-1 with TRBJ2-7, with 7 bases lining up with TRBD1. CDR1 MGHRA and CDR2 YSYEKL come from the germline V gene. After removal of 1 base from V and 3 bases from J, the junction contained 6 bases not matched to a gene. The CDR3 contains 15 residues.

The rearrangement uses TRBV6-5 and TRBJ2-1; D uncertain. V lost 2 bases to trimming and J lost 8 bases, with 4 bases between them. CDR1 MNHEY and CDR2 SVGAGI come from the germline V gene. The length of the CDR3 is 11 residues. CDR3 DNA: TGTGCCAGCAGTTACCTCGATGAGCAGTTCTTC. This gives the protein CASSYLDEQFF.

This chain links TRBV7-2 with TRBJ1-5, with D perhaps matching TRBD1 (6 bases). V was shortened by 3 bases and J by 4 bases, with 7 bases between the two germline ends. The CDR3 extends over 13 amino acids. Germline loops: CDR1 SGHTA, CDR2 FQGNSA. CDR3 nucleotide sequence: TGTGCCAGCAGCTTCGGACAGAATCAGCCCCAGCATTTT. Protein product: CASSFGQNQPQHF.

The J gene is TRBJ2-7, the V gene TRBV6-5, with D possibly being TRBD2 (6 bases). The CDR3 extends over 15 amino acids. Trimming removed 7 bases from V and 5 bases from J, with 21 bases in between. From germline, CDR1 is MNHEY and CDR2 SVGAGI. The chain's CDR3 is CASTKGLTLGNEQYF. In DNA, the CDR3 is TGTGCCAGCACAAAGGGACTGACGTTAGGAAACGAGCAGTACTTC.

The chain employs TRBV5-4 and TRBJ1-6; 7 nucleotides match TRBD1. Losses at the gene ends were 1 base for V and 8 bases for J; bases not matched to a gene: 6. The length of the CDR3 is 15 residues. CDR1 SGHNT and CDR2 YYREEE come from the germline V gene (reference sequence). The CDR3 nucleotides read TGTGCCAGCAGCTTGAAAGGGGGCGCGTATTCACCCCTCCACTTT. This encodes CASSLKGGAYSPLHF.